The entry below gives a single T cell receptor beta chain sequence along with its context. No antigen is known for it. This entry comes from a study of CD4 T cell repertoires in COVID-19. Study-wide results and caveats: Some SARS-CoV-2 clonotypes, between 7 and 25%, recurred in SARS-CoV and/or HKU1 cultures.

The repertoire was sequenced with immunoSEQ multiplex PCR; TCRdb's copy has only in-frame clones and lacks some. The profile covers some 80,000 clones, with 83% appearing a single time and around 0.58% taken by the ten largest. No culture step preceded sequencing of the ex vivo isolated memory T cells. CDR1 and CDR2 (germline): MDHEN, SYDVKM. CDR3 length: 15 amino acids. The germline V and J ends were trimmed by 7 bases and 2 bases, with 15 bases remaining between them. The specimen comprised CD4+ T cells from peripheral blood, sampled after recovery from COVID-19. The chain recombines TRBV28 with TRBJ1-3; D may be TRBD1 (5 bases). The sequence came from a human donor who had COVID-19. Here the CDR3 DNA reads TGTGCCAGCACCCCGTTCCGGGGGGCTGGAAACACCATATATTTT. As protein: CASTPFRGAGNTIYF.